The rows below give T cell receptor beta chains drawn from one sample of a study of blood T cell repertoires in COVID-19. Data came from immunoSEQ multiplex PCR; TCRdb stores just in-frame clones and leaves some out. This table holds about 220,000 clones, 70% to 85% found once. The sample was peripheral blood. These receptor sequences come from a man in his fifties or sixties with active or convalescent COVID-19. Both conserved end residues are part of each CDR3. D genes are given only for firm matches. Only part of the rows carry a size: once, few, many, or a class if the clone is expanded.

>-|13|TRBD1|TRBV6-5|TRBJ1-4
CASSKGQGKKLFF
TGTGCCAGCAGCAAGGGACAGGGAAAAAAACTGTTTTTT
>-|14|TRBD1|TRBV6-6|TRBJ1-1
CASSTGTGNTEAFF
TGTGCCAGCAGTACCGGGACAGGGAACACTGAAGCTTTCTTT
>-|15|TRBD2|TRBV11-2|TRBJ2-3
CASSPFSGGPGTQYF
TGTGCCAGCAGCCCCTTTAGCGGGGGGCCTGGTACGCAGTATTTT
>-|15|-|TRBV7-9|TRBJ1-2
CASSWGDLTNSGYTF
TGTGCCAGCAGCTGGGGGGACTTAACGAACTCTGGCTACACCTTC
>few|14|TRBD2|TRBV7-9|TRBJ2-7
CASSPTGGAYEQYF
TGTGCCAGCAGCCCAACGGGGGGGGCCTACGAGCAGTACTTC
>-|15|TRBD2|TRBV6-4|TRBJ2-3
CASSTSSGSSNTQYF
TGTGCCAGCAGTACATCTAGCGGTTCATCTAATACGCAGTATTTT
>-|14|-|TRBV18|TRBJ2-7
CASSPLRTEDEQYF
TGTGCCAGCTCACCACTTCGGACAGAGGACGAGCAGTACTTC
>-|16|TRBD2|TRBV4-1|TRBJ2-1
CASTLSAGEAYNEQFF
TGCGCCAGCACCCTAAGCGCGGGAGAAGCCTACAATGAGCAGTTCTTC
>few|15|-|TRBV15|TRBJ2-5
CATSRGGLDQETQYF
TGTGCCACCAGCAGAGGAGGGCTAGACCAAGAGACCCAGTACTTC
>-|16|TRBD2|TRBV27|TRBJ2-3
CASSQGLAGSADTQYF
TGTGCCAGCAGTCAGGGACTAGCGGGAAGTGCAGATACGCAGTATTTT
>-|16|TRBD1|TRBV2|TRBJ1-5
CASSEGKQGAMQPQHF
TGTGCCAGCAGTGAGGGTAAACAGGGGGCGATGCAGCCCCAGCATTTT
>-|17|TRBD2|TRBV3-1/TRBV3-2|TRBJ2-4
CASSQGTSGSSKNIQYF
TGTGCCAGCAGCCAAGGGACTAGCGGGAGTTCCAAAAACATTCAGTACTTC
>-|18|-|TRBV9|TRBJ2-6
CASSVAGLITSGANVLTF
TGTGCCAGCAGCGTAGCGGGGTTGATAACCTCTGGGGCCAACGTCCTGACTTTC
>-|15|-|TRBV5-1|TRBJ1-4
CASSINQGSNEKLFF
TGCGCCAGCAGCATTAACCAGGGGAGTAATGAAAAACTGTTTTTT
>-|15|TRBD1|TRBV4-1|TRBJ1-5
CASSYRQGNNQPQHF
TGCGCCAGCAGCTATCGACAGGGCAACAATCAGCCCCAGCATTTT
>-|17|TRBD1|TRBV5-1|TRBJ1-5
CASSLGAGGSSNQPQHF
TGCGCCAGCAGCTTGGGTGCAGGGGGAAGTAGCAATCAGCCCCAGCATTTT
>-|20|TRBD2|TRBV29-1|TRBJ2-5
CSVDPRQGARLAGGPETQYF
TGCAGCGTTGACCCCCGACAGGGGGCGAGACTAGCGGGAGGGCCCGAGACCCAGTACTTC
>few|15|-|TRBV6-5|TRBJ1-6
CASSLEYRAASPLHF
TGTGCCAGCAGCCTAGAGTACAGGGCGGCTTCACCCCTCCACTTT